The clone carrying this T cell receptor (beta chain) was found a few times. The antigen remains undetermined. The sample belongs to a study of T cells after yellow fever vaccination. Findings and limits, study-wide: Within FACS-sorted repertoires, abundant clonotypes contaminating from the bulk population could be present.

Researchers made TCR cDNA using 5'RACE template switching, and this step added a universal primer site and UMIs. TCRdb passed the 5' RACE reads through MiXCR, listing each CDR3 protein once. The sample has 500,000 to 550,000 distinct CDR3 sequences, about a fifth seen once. This specimen was PBMCs, taken more than 20 days after the first yellow fever vaccination. This clonotype originated in a man aged 18 to 35 who received the YFV17D yellow fever vaccine.

DNA for the CDR3: TGTGCCAGCAGCTTATTGGGGACAGCCGCTTTAGGCACTGAAGCTTTCTTT. This codes for CASSLLGTAALGTEAFF. The V gene is TRBV7-9, the J gene TRBJ1-1; 7 nucleotides match TRBD1. The CDR3 contains 17 residues. The junction had 13 bases not matched to a gene; V was cut back by 2 bases and J by 4 bases. From germline, CDR1 is SEHNR and CDR2 FQNEAQ (reference sequence).